These 27 T cell receptor beta chains share one sample of origin, sequenced in a study of preoperative IRX-2 immunotherapy in early breast cancer. Generated by immunoSEQ multiplex PCR, the TCRdb table keeps only in-frame clones and is missing some. In the table there are tens of thousands of clones, 75% to 80% of which are singletons. Noted treatment: preoperative locoregional IRX-2 cytokine immunotherapy. Sequencing was performed on lymph node tissue, taken before IRX-2 immunotherapy. These receptors were taken from a human donor with breast cancer.

The V call is TRBV10-2, the J call TRBJ2-1; tentatively, D is TRBD2 (6 bases). The CDR3 sequence is 15 residues long. CDR1 WSHSY and CDR2 SAAADI come from the germline V gene. The germline V and J ends were trimmed by 5 bases and 0 bases, with 11 bases remaining between them. The CDR3 loop is CASSPSVSSYNEQFF. DNA of the CDR3: TGCGCCAGCAGTCCTAGCGTGAGCTCCTACAATGAGCAGTTCTTC.

This chain uses TRBV11-3 with TRBJ2-2; tentatively, D is TRBD1 (6 bases). The V end was cut by 3 bases, the J end by 1 base, with 18 bases between. Per the germline V gene, CDR1 is SGHNT and CDR2 is YENEEA. The CDR3 spans 18 residues. DNA of the CDR3: TGTGCCAGCAGCTTCGGAATAGGAGGACAGCTGAACACCGGGGAGCTGTTTTTT. Its translation: CASSFGIGGQLNTGELFF.

The rearrangement joins TRBV11-3 to TRBJ2-7, with TRBD2 identical over 10 bases. The CDR3 runs 14 residues. The J segment lost 7 bases and the V segment lost 5 bases, leaving 8 bases of the junction unmatched. The V gene's germline CDR1 is SGHNT and CDR2 YENEEA. The CDR3 loop is CASSKSGGVREQYF. DNA of the CDR3: TGTGCCAGCAGCAAAAGCGGGGGGGTCCGGGAGCAGTACTTC.

This clone appeared a few times. The rearrangement joins TRBV6-8 to TRBJ2-1; D may be TRBD2 (6 bases). This CDR3 contains 12 residues. CDR1 and CDR2 from the germline V gene are MNHGY and SAAAGT. CDR3 residues: CAGGEGWNEQFF. The CDR3 DNA reads as TGTGCGGGGGGTGAAGGGTGGAATGAGCAGTTCTTC.

The J gene is TRBJ1-1, the V gene TRBV23-1; 7 nucleotides align to TRBD1. TRBV23-1 is recorded as an ORF, its role being uncertain. The trim removed 6 bases at V and 4 bases at J, leaving 17 bases unmatched. There are 17 residues in the CDR3. The CDR3 sequence is CASSQVPTGAAGTEAFF. CDR3 in DNA: TGCGCCAGCAGCCAGGTTCCCACAGGGGCGGCGGGCACTGAAGCTTTCTTT.

This clone has just a few counts. The V and J genes are TRBV6-8 and TRBJ2-1; the D gene is possibly TRBD1 (6 bases). The ends were cut back, 6 bases at V and 0 bases at J, with 12 bases in the middle. The CDR3 contains 15 residues. CDR1 is MNHGY, CDR2 SAAAGT, per germline. The CDR3 loop is CASRQGMSSYNEQFF. CDR3 sequence (DNA): TGTGCCAGCAGACAGGGAATGAGCTCCTACAATGAGCAGTTCTTC.

This chain links TRBV1 with TRBJ2-1; no DNA check was done on the table's D call, TRBD2. TRBV1 is marked as a pseudogene. The CDR3 is made up of 19 amino acids. As DNA, the CDR3 is TGCGCCAGCAGCCAGAGAGGGACTAGCGGGGGGGCAACCTACAATGAGCAGTTCTTC. Protein sequence: CASSQRGTSGGATYNEQFF.

V gene TRBV28 combines with J gene TRBJ2-1; maybe TRBD2 (6 bases). V was shortened by 3 bases and J by 3 bases, with 12 bases between the two germline ends. The length of the CDR3 is 15 residues. Germline values: CDR1 MDHEN, CDR2 SYDVKM. The CDR3 reads CASSFGGASYNEQFF. For the CDR3, the DNA is TGTGCCAGCAGTTTTGGAGGGGCGAGCTACAATGAGCAGTTCTTC.

The chain links TRBV7-1 to TRBJ1-4, with D possibly matching TRBD1 (5 bases). TRBV7-1 is identified as an open reading frame with a role that is uncertain. Trimming took 4 bases from V and 8 from J, leaving 20 bases between them. The CDR3 runs to 16 residues. This chain's CDR3 is CASSWRGAFTGEKLFF. In DNA, the CDR3 is TGTGCCAGCAGCTGGAGAGGGGCGTTCACTGGGGAAAAACTGTTTTTT.

The chain carries TRBV6-8 and TRBJ2-3, with TRBD2 as a possible D gene (5 bases). Trimming shortened V by 9 bases and J by 2 bases, and 15 bases separated the two germline ends. The CDR3 is 14 amino acids. The germline gives CDR1 MNHGY, CDR2 SAAAGT. CDR3 DNA sequence: TGTGCCAGTGAGACGAGGGTGATCACAGATACGCAGTATTTT. As protein: CASETRVITDTQYF.

This clone was detected only once. V gene TRBV6-1 combines with J gene TRBJ1-4; D gene unclear. Germline V gene sequence: CDR1 MNHNS, CDR2 SASEGT. The CDR3 spans 13 residues. The V end lost 0 bases, the J end lost 5 bases, and 4 bases lay between the germline ends. For the CDR3, the DNA is TGTGCCAGCAGTGAAGCGCGGAATGAAAAACTGTTTTTT. Translating gives CASSEARNEKLFF.

This clone has only a few counts. V gene TRBV19 combines with J gene TRBJ2-1; 9 bases map to TRBD1. The germline gives CDR1 LNHDA, CDR2 SQIVND (reference sequence). Losses at the gene ends were 6 bases for V and 7 bases for J; bases not matched to a gene: 7. CDR3 length: 14 residues. In DNA, the CDR3 is TGTGCCAGTAGCCCCGACAGGGGGAGGAATGAGCAGTTCTTC. This sequence encodes CASSPDRGRNEQFF.

The chain carries TRBV6-8 and TRBJ1-1; 7 nucleotides line up with TRBD1. Unmatched junction bases numbered 15, after V lost 7 bases and J lost 1 base. This CDR3 has 17 amino acids. The V gene's germline CDR1 is MNHGY and CDR2 SAAAGT. For the CDR3, the DNA is TGTGCCAGCAACGAGGGGGGCAGGGGGATACGGAACACTGAAGCTTTCTTT. Amino acids: CASNEGGRGIRNTEAFF.

Only a few counts were recorded for this clone. V usage is TRBV14 and J usage is TRBJ1-2; D is unresolved. V lost 1 base, J lost 7 bases, and 10 bases lay in between. The CDR3 has 13 amino acids. Germline V gives CDR1 SGHDN, CDR2 FVKESK. CDR3 residues: CASSQATLRGYTF. The CDR3, as DNA: TGTGCCAGCAGCCAAGCGACACTCCGTGGCTACACCTTC.

V is TRBV1 and J is TRBJ2-5; TRBD1 is the table's D call, not checked against the DNA. TRBV1 is termed a pseudogene. The CDR3 is 15 amino acids. CDR3 amino acids: CTSSQDSQGQETQYF. DNA of the CDR3: TGCACCAGCAGCCAAGACAGCCAGGGACAAGAGACCCAGTACTTC.

The chain employs TRBV6-8 and TRBJ1-6, with 8 bases lining up with TRBD1. The CDR3 covers 15 residues. Losses at the gene ends were 2 bases for V and 9 bases for J; bases not matched to a gene: 6. Per germline, CDR1 MNHGY and CDR2 SAAAGT. CDR3 amino acids: CASSYGGQVRSPLHF. The DNA for the CDR3 is TGTGCCAGCAGTTACGGGGGACAGGTCCGTTCACCCCTCCACTTT.

This clone was seen only a few times. This rearrangement joins TRBV28 to TRBJ1-5; no definite D call. This CDR3 has 12 residues. Trimming removed 1 base at V and 5 bases at J, with 3 bases between. Looked up from germline, CDR1 is MDHEN and CDR2 is SYDVKM. The CDR3 region is CASSLSYQPQHF. The CDR3 DNA reads as TGTGCCAGCAGTTTATCCTATCAGCCCCAGCATTTT. Filled out from reference TRBV28 and TRBJ1-5, the complete variable domain reads DVKVTQSSRYLVKRTGEKVFLECVQDMDHENMFWYRQDPGLGLRLIYFSYDVKMKEKGDIPEGYSVSREKKERFSLILESASTNQTSMYLCASSLSYQPQHFGDGTRLSIL.

The chain has TRBV7-8 and TRBJ2-5; perhaps TRBD2 as D (6 bases). The V and J ends lost 5 bases and 3 bases respectively, with 13 bases between them. CDR1 SGHVS and CDR2 FQNEAQ come from the germline V gene. The CDR3 is made up of 14 amino acids. CDR3 region: CASSPRRGKETQYF. Here the CDR3 DNA reads TGTGCCAGCAGCCCGAGGCGCGGGAAAGAGACCCAGTACTTC. The full variable domain, rest sourced from reference TRBV7-8 and TRBJ2-5, is GAGVSQSPRYKVAKRGQDVALRCDPISGHVSLFWYQQALGQGPEFLTYFQNEAQLDKSGLPSDRFFAERPEGSVSTLKIQRTQQEDSAVYLCASSPRRGKETQYFGPGTRLLVL.

The chain employs TRBV5-1 and TRBJ2-4; a weak D match, TRBD1 (5 bases). The CDR3 is made up of 14 amino acids. V gave up 0 bases and J gave up 5 bases, with 9 bases separating them. Looked up from germline, CDR1 is SGHRS and CDR2 is YFSETQ. The CDR3 nucleotides read TGCGCCAGCAGCTTGGCAGGGAACCAAAACATTCAGTACTTC. Residues: CASSLAGNQNIQYF.

The chain uses TRBV19 and TRBJ1-1, with TRBD1 matching 7 bases. Germline CDR1 reads LNHDA; CDR2 reads SQIVND (reference sequence). The V and J ends lost 6 bases and 5 bases, in that order; junction bases with no gene match: 3. The CDR3 extends over 12 amino acids. In DNA form, the CDR3 reads TGTGCCAGTAGCAACAGGGGAACTGAAGCTTTCTTT. Translating it yields CASSNRGTEAFF.

This clone was counted between two and nine times. The junction shows a germline mismatch at one end, possibly a read error. Other DNA sequences in this specimen translate into the identical CDR3. V is TRBV6-8 and J is TRBJ1-2; the D is unclear. Germline CDR1 and CDR2: MNHGY and SAAAGT. The CDR3 runs to 14 residues. The CDR3 DNA sequence: TGTGCCAGCAGTGACTCAGGCCGGTTATATGGCTACACCTTC. Translated, it gives CASSDSGRLYGYTF.

The rearrangement uses TRBV14 and TRBJ1-4; D gene ambiguous. Trimming took 1 base from V and 5 from J, leaving 8 bases between them. CDR1 and CDR2 (germline): SGHDN, FVKESK. This CDR3 contains 14 residues. The CDR3 spells CASSQARRNEKLFF. CDR3 DNA: TGTGCCAGCAGCCAAGCCAGGAGGAATGAAAAACTGTTTTTT.

The rearrangement uses TRBV28 and TRBJ2-7, with TRBD2 matching 7 bases. This CDR3 has 13 residues. V trimming: 4 bases; J trimming: 7 bases; junction bases outside the gene matches: 7. Germline CDR1 is MDHEN and CDR2 is SYDVKM. The CDR3 DNA reads TGTGCCAGCAGTTCTTTAAGGGGAGGGGAGCAGTACTTC. This sequence encodes CASSSLRGGEQYF.

The V gene is TRBV11-3, the J gene TRBJ1-3; TRBD1 might be the D (5 bases). The CDR3 consists of 15 residues. CDR1 is SGHNT, CDR2 YENEEA, per germline. V lost 1 base and J 1 base, leaving 8 bases between the germline ends. CDR3 region: CASSLGRESGNTIYF. The CDR3 DNA reads as TGTGCCAGCAGCTTAGGCAGGGAATCTGGAAACACCATATATTTT.

This chain joins TRBV5-1 and TRBJ2-7; D uncertain. The CDR3 is made up of 14 amino acids. Trimming left V 0 bases short and J 1 base short, with 8 bases between. The germline CDR1 and CDR2 sequences are SGHRS and YFSETQ. CDR3: CASSLEVGSYEQYF. The DNA of the CDR3 is TGCGCCAGCAGCTTGGAAGTGGGGTCCTACGAGCAGTACTTC.

V gene TRBV28 combines with J gene TRBJ1-1, with no clear D. Per germline, CDR1 MDHEN and CDR2 SYDVKM. Trimming left V 6 bases short and J 4 bases short, with 21 bases between. The CDR3 runs to 16 residues. CDR3 DNA sequence: TGTGCCAGCAGCCCCGACGGGAATACCTGGAGCACTGAAGCTTTCTTT. This sequence encodes CASSPDGNTWSTEAFF.

The chain employs TRBV11-3 and TRBJ1-2, with 11 positions matching TRBD1. V lost 3 bases and J lost 6; bases outside the gene matches: 9. Germline-derived CDR1 and CDR2 are SGHNT and YENEEA. CDR3 length equals 16 residues. CDR3 sequence: CASSLAAGQGADGYTF. The CDR3 DNA sequence: TGTGCCAGCAGCTTGGCCGCTGGACAGGGGGCGGATGGCTACACCTTC. Full variable domain (rest looked up from reference TRBV11-3 and TRBJ1-2): EAGVVQSPRYKIIEKKQPVAFWCNPISGHNTLYWYLQNLGQGPELLIRYENEEAVDDSQLPKDRFSAERLKGVDSTLKIQPAELGDSAVYLCASSLAAGQGADGYTFGSGTRLTVV.